The table lists the clone carrying this T cell receptor beta chain with many counts. No antigen is known for it. This sample stems from a study of T cell repertoires in cytomegalovirus infection. Study observations and caveats: Carriers of CMV plus the relevant HLA were identified by cumulative public TCR beta family frequency.

This CDR3 is built from 15 residues. V shed 7 bases, J shed 2 bases, and the junction held 7 bases outside the gene matches. The V gene's germline CDR1 is SGHTA and CDR2 FQGNSA. TCRdb re-called the reads with MiXCR, one entry per CDR3 protein. Of hundreds of thousands of distinct CDR3 sequences listed, roughly 36% were seen once; the top ten hold around 3%. Sample: PBMCs. The chain links TRBV7-2 to TRBJ1-2, with TRBD1 identical over 10 bases. The origin of this receptor is a human donor in good health (CMV status not recorded). Some clones in this sample may be carry-over from other donors' samples. CDR3: CASTLVTGGNYGYTF. CDR3 in DNA: TGTGCCAGCACCTTGGTGACAGGGGGCAACTATGGCTACACCTTC.